Only a few counts were recorded for the clone carrying this T cell receptor (beta chain). Amplification from RNA transcripts yielded the TCR beta CDR3 regions. HTBI primers primed a first-round RT-PCR, and a second-round multiplex PCR followed. TCRdb re-analysed the multiplex PCR reads in MiXCR, keeping a single row per CDR3 protein. Among around 1.1 million distinct CDR3 sequences, about two fifths were seen once, and the ten largest hold 8.5% to 14%. The germline CDR1 and CDR2 sequences are SGHVS and FNYEAQ. This CDR3 region has 17 residues. Deletions cut 1 base from V and 2 bases from J, with 15 bases between. The sample is drawn from a study of Graves' ophthalmopathy and Graves' hyperthyroidism. Study-level information: Being free of ophthalmopathy for 18 months of follow-up defined stable hyperthyroidism.

This receptor was taken from an adult man with Graves' hyperthyroidism. The chain has TRBV7-6 and TRBJ1-5; D perhaps matches TRBD1 (6 bases). Sequenced material: peripheral blood or thyroid tissue (not recorded which). CDR3 protein: CASSLGYREAGNQPQHF. As DNA, the CDR3 is TGTGCCAGCAGCTTAGGATACAGGGAGGCGGGCAATCAGCCCCAGCATTTT.